This T cell receptor beta chain was captured by sequencing in a study of low-dose radiotherapy and immunotherapy resistance in tumors. Per germline, CDR1 ENHRY and CDR2 SYGVKD. Trimming removed 2 bases at V and 1 base at J, with 3 bases between. The CDR3 runs 13 residues. cDNA synthesis used a TRAV/TRBV-specific primer set for both chains. TCRs were put through around 20 PCR cycles of amplification with Phusion. A constant-region primer and the V-primer adapter served as the primer pair. A single record per CDR3 protein comes from TCRdb applying MiXCR to the reads. The sample includes about 35,000 distinct CDR3 sequences, around 21% of them seen just once. The time point denotes: after trial treatment. Treatment described: LDRT plus nivolumab, ipilimumab, low-dose cyclophosphamide and aspirin (RACIN trial).

The TCR was taken from a female donor with ovarian cancer. The chain links TRBV10-3 to TRBJ2-1; D uncertain. Sequences were derived from PBMCs, sampled after low-dose radiotherapy plus immunotherapy. The CDR3: CAISEGSYNEQFF. In DNA, the CDR3 is TGTGCCATCAGTGAGGGGTCCTACAATGAGCAGTTCTTC.